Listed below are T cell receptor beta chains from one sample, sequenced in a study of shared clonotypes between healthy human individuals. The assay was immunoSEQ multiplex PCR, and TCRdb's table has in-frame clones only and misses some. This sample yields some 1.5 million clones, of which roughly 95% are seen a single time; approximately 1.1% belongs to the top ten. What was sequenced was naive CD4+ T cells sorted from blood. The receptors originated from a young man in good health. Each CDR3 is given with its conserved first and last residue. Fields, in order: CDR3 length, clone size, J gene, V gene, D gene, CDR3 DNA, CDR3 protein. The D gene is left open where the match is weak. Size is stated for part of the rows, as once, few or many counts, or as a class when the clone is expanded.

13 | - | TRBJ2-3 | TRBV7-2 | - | TGTGCCAGCAGCTTCTCCTGGGCAGATACGCAGTATTTT | CASSFSWADTQYF
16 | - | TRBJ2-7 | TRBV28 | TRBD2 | TGTGCCAGCAGCCTAGGGACTAGCGGGATACCTCTCGGGCAGTACTTC | CASSLGTSGIPLGQYF
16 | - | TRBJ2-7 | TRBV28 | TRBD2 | TGTGCCAGCAGTTCCATCGGGACTAGCGCCCGCAGGGAGCAGTACTTC | CASSSIGTSARREQYF
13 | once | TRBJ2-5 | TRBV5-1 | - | TGCGCCAGCAGCTTGAGTGGGGGAGAGACCCAGTACTTC | CASSLSGGETQYF
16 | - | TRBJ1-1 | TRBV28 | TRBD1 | TGTGCCAGCACCCAACCCGGGACAGCTTCGAACACTGAAGCTTTCTTT | CASTQPGTASNTEAFF
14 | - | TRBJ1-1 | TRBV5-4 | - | TGTGCCAGCAGCTTGTACGGATTGAACACTGAAGCTTTCTTT | CASSLYGLNTEAFF
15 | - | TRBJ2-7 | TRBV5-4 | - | TGTGCCAGCAGCTTGGGTCAGGGGCCTCGCGGGGAGCAGTACTTC | CASSLGQGPRGEQYF
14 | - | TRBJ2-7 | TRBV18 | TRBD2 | TGTGCCAGCTCACCACCGGGAGGGTTCTACGAGCAGTACTTC | CASSPPGGFYEQYF
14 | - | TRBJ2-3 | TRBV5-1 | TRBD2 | TGCGCCAGCAGCTTGGGACTAGCGGTTGATACGCAGTATTTT | CASSLGLAVDTQYF
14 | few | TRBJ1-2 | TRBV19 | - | TGTGCCAGTAGTATCACGGGCAGGGTCGGGGGCTACACCTTC | CASSITGRVGGYTF
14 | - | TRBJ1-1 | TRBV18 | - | TGTGCCAGCTCTGTAAATGGCAGAGGCACTGAAGCTTTCTTT | CASSVNGRGTEAFF
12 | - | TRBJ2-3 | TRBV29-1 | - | TGCAGCGTGGAGGCGGGGACAGATACGCAGTATTTT | CSVEAGTDTQYF
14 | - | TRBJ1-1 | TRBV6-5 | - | TGTGCCAGCAGTCCCGTTCGAGGGAACACTGAAGCTTTCTTT | CASSPVRGNTEAFF
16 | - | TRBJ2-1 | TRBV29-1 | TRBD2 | TGCAGCGTTGGGGCCCACCCTAGCGGCTCCTACAATGAGCAGTTCTTC | CSVGAHPSGSYNEQFF
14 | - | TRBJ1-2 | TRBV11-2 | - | TGTGCCAGCAGCCCTCCCCTCAGGGGCGGGGGCTACACCTTC | CASSPPLRGGGYTF
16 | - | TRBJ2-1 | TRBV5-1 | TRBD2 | TGCGCCAGTAGGGTCATAGCGGGAGGGCTCCACAATGAGCAGTTCTTC | CASRVIAGGLHNEQFF
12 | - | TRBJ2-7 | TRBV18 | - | TGTGCCAGCTCACCAGAGGCCTACGAGCAGTACTTC | CASSPEAYEQYF
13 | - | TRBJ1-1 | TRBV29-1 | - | TGCAGCGTTGGGTCCCCAGCGAACACTGAAGCTTTCTTT | CSVGSPANTEAFF
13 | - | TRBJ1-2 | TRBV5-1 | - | TGCGCCAGCAGCTTGGGAGGGGACGACGGCTACACCTTC | CASSLGGDDGYTF
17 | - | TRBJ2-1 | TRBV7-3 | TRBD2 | TGTGCCAGCAGCTTACGACCGGGACTAGCGGGAGTCAATGAGCAGTTCTTC | CASSLRPGLAGVNEQFF
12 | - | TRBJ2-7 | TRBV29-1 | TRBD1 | TGCAGCGCTTCGACAGGGGTCGACGAGCAGTACTTC | CSASTGVDEQYF
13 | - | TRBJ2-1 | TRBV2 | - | TGTGCCAGCAGTGAACAGGGCGGCCTAGTGCAGTTCTTC | CASSEQGGLVQFF
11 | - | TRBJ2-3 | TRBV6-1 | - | TGTGCCAGCCTCCAGGGTTTTACGCAGTATTTT | CASLQGFTQYF
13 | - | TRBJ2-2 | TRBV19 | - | TGTGCCAGTAGTATCGAGGGAGCCGGGGAGCTGTTTTTT | CASSIEGAGELFF
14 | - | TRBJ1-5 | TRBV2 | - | TGTGCCAGCAGTGCGGATGGGGGCAATCAGCCCCAGCATTTT | CASSADGGNQPQHF
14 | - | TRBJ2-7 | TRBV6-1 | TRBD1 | TGTGCCAGCACCAGGACAGGTGACTCCTACGAGCAGTACTTC | CASTRTGDSYEQYF
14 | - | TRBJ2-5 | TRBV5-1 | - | TGCGCCAGCAGCTTGGATCTGACCGTACAGACCCAGTACTTC | CASSLDLTVQTQYF
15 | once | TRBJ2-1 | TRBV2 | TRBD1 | TGTGCCAGCACGGGGCAGGGGGCGGGATACAATGAGCAGTTCTTC | CASTGQGAGYNEQFF
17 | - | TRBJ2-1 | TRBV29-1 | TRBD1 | TGCAGCGTTGTGCTCGGACAGGGGGCGAGCTCCTACAATGAGCAGTTCTTC | CSVVLGQGASSYNEQFF
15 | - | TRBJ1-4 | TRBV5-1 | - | TGCGCCAGCAGCGCAACAGGGTTGACTAATGAAAAACTGTTTTTT | CASSATGLTNEKLFF
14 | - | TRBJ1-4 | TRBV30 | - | TGTGCCTGGAGCACGGGGGCGGGAGGAGAAAAACTGTTTTTT | CAWSTGAGGEKLFF
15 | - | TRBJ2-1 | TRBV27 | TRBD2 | TGTGCCAGCAATAAAGCGGGAGTTCAGTACAATGAGCAGTTCTTC | CASNKAGVQYNEQFF
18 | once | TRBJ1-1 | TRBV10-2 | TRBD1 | TGCGCCAGCAGAAAGGACCGGGACAGCCCCCAGAGGGGCACTGAAGCTTTCTTT | CASRKDRDSPQRGTEAFF
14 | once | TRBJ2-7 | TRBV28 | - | TGTGCCAGCACTTTCTGGGATGGGTCCTACGAGCAGTACTTC | CASTFWDGSYEQYF
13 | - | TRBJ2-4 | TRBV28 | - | TGTGCCAGCCGGTGGGTGGACAAAAACATTCAGTACTTC | CASRWVDKNIQYF
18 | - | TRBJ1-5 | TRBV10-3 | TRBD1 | TGTGCCATCAGTGAGTCTCATTCGGACAGGGTAGTAATTCAGCCCCAGCATTTT | CAISESHSDRVVIQPQHF
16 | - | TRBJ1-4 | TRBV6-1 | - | TGTGCCAGCAGTGAAGCGCTGAGCAGCTGGAATGAAAAACTGTTTTTT | CASSEALSSWNEKLFF
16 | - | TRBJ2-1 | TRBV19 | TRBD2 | TGTGCCAGTAGGGGACTAGCGGGAGCCTCCTACAATGAGCAGTTCTTC | CASRGLAGASYNEQFF
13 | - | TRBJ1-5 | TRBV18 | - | TGTGCCAGCTCACCGCGAAGCAATCAGCCCCAGCATTTT | CASSPRSNQPQHF
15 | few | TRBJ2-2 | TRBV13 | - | TGTGCCAGCAGCTTAGGCCCCACCAACACCGGGGAGCTGTTTTTT | CASSLGPTNTGELFF
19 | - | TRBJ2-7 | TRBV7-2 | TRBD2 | TGTGCCAGCAGCCGTAAGATGACTAGCGGGAGCGGTCACTCCTACGAGCAGTACTTC | CASSRKMTSGSGHSYEQYF
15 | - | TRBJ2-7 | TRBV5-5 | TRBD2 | TGTGCCAGCAGCTCCCGGACTAGCGGGAGTTACGAGCAGTACTTC | CASSSRTSGSYEQYF
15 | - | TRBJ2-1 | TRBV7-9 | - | TGTGCCAGCAGCTTAGCTAGGAGCCCCTACAATGAGCAGTTCTTC | CASSLARSPYNEQFF
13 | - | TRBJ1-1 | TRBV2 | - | TGTGCCAGCACAATAGGGGTAGATACTGAAGCTTTCTTT | CASTIGVDTEAFF
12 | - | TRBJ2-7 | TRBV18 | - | TGTGCCAGCTCACGAGGGATAGGCGACCAGTACTTC | CASSRGIGDQYF
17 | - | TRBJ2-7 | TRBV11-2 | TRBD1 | TGTGCCAGCAGCTTAACCATCCGAGGGGGCGATATCTACGAGCAGTACTTC | CASSLTIRGGDIYEQYF
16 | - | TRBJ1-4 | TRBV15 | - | TGTGCCACCAGCAGGAGAAAAGGGGTCACTAATGAAAAACTGTTTTTT | CATSRRKGVTNEKLFF